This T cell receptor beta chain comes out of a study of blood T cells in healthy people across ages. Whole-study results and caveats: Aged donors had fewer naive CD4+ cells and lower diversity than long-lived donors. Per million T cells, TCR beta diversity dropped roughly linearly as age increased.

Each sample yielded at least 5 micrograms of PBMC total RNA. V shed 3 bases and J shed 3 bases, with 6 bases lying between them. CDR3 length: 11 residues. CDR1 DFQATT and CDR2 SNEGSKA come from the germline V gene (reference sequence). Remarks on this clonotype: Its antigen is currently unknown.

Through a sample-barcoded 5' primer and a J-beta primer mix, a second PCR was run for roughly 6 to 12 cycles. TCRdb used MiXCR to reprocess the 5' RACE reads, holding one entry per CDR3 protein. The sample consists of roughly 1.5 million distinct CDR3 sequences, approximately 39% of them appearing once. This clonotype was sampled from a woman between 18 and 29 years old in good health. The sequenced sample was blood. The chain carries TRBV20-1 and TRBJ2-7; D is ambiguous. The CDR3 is CSARWNYEQYF. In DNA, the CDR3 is TGCAGTGCTAGGTGGAACTACGAGCAGTACTTC.